This note documents a single T cell receptor beta chain sequence. The data originate from a study of cytomegalovirus exposure and HLA in healthy donors. Germline V gene data show CDR1 as SGDLS and CDR2 as YYNGEE. The CDR3 sequence is 15 residues long. With 4 bases clipped from V and 1 base from J, the junction kept 4 bases outside the gene matches. The method was immunoSEQ multiplex PCR; TCRdb's version includes in-frame clones alone and lacks a portion of them. The sample has 100,000 to 120,000 clones, more than 90% seen once. This sequence joins TRBV9 and TRBJ2-1, with 8 bases matching TRBD2. Material for sequencing was PBMCs. The sequence came from a young woman in good health and CMV-seronegative. In nucleotides, the CDR3 is TGTGCCAGCAGCTCGGGGGGGAAGTCCTACAATGAGCAGTTCTTC. This sequence encodes CASSSGGKSYNEQFF.